This T cell receptor (beta chain) emerged from a study of blood T cell repertoires in COVID-19. Study at large: From the United States, Italy and Spain came samples of acute and convalescent COVID-19. The cDNA or gDNA used as material had been derived from T cells, B-cell-depleted T cells, or PBMCs.

V lost 2 bases and J lost 0, with 5 bases in between. Germline CDR1 and CDR2: GTSNPN and SVGIG (reference sequence). This CDR3 has 13 amino acids. Authors' data handling: Researchers report that nucleated cell counts were estimated from reference gene primer amplification. The data were produced by immunoSEQ multiplex PCR, yet TCRdb's version contains in-frame clones alone and is incomplete. D and trimming were read from the DNA, whereas the V and J calls and clone size are those reported in that table. The data contain about 87,000 clones, about 80% of them singletons. V usage is TRBV30 and J usage is TRBJ1-5; D remains unclear. Specimen: peripheral blood. The source of this sequence is a woman in her forties or fifties with acute or convalescent COVID-19. CDR3 residues: CAWSSLSNQPQHF. In DNA, the CDR3 is TGTGCCTGGAGTTCTCTTAGCAATCAGCCCCAGCATTTT.